This is a list of T cell receptor beta chains from one sample in a study of blood T cell repertoires in COVID-19. Only in-frame clones appear in the TCRdb table, and some are missing; sequencing was by immunoSEQ multiplex PCR. Among a few hundred thousand clones listed, 80% to 85% were seen once. What was sequenced was PBMCs or T cells enriched from blood (not recorded which). The receptors were sampled from a man in his fifties who had recovered from COVID-19. The CDR3 runs from the conserved cysteine through the conserved F or W. A D gene is named only where the DNA matches it firmly. Rows give clone size only sometimes, using once, few, many, or a class for an expanded clone.

clone size	V gene	D gene	J gene	CDR3 DNA	CDR3 protein
few	TRBV18	TRBD1	TRBJ1-2	TGTGCCAGCTCACCCGGGACAGTAACTAACTATGGCTACACCTTC	CASSPGTVTNYGYTF
-	TRBV10-2	-	TRBJ2-7	TGCGCCAGCAGTGATTATGGCCGCAGTTCCTACGAGCAGTACTTC	CASSDYGRSSYEQYF
-	TRBV19	TRBD1	TRBJ1-5	TGTGCCAGCGGTAACCCGGACAGGGTGTTTCAGCCCCAGCATTTT	CASGNPDRVFQPQHF
-	TRBV6-2/TRBV6-3	-	TRBJ1-1	TGTGCCAGCAGTTATGTAGCGAACACTGAAGCTTTCTTT	CASSYVANTEAFF
-	TRBV5-1	-	TRBJ1-4	TGCGCCAGCAGCTTGGCAGGGGATTCTGAAAAACTGTTTTTT	CASSLAGDSEKLFF
-	TRBV21-1	-	TRBJ1-5	TGTGCCAGCCCTTCAGAGAGTCCAGGGCGAGGCAATCAGCCCCAGCATTTT	CASPSESPGRGNQPQHF
-	TRBV30	-	TRBJ1-5	TGTGCCTGGACGGCGCAGGGGATTGGTCAGCCCCAGCATTTT	CAWTAQGIGQPQHF
-	TRBV5-1	-	TRBJ2-7	TGCGCCAGCAGCTTGTTCCCGGGATTCTCCTACGAGCAGTACTTC	CASSLFPGFSYEQYF
-	TRBV2	TRBD2	TRBJ2-1	TGTGCCAGCCCGGGGAGGGACCGAGCCTACAATGAGCAGTTCTTC	CASPGRDRAYNEQFF
-	TRBV3-1/TRBV3-2	-	TRBJ2-1	TGTGCCAGCAGCCTACTAAATGAGCAGTTCTTC	CASSLLNEQFF
-	TRBV28	-	TRBJ2-5	TGTGCCAGCAGTACCTCCCGACTAGGCTGGACCCAGTACTTC	CASSTSRLGWTQYF
few	TRBV19	TRBD1	TRBJ1-5	TGTGCCAGTAGTATTACAGGGGGCCGGCAGCCCCAGCATTTT	CASSITGGRQPQHF
-	TRBV7-3	TRBD2	TRBJ2-3	TGTGCCAGCAGCAACCCTACTAGCGGGAGGTTGGCAGATACGCAGTATTTT	CASSNPTSGRLADTQYF
-	TRBV9	-	TRBJ1-3	TGTGCCAGCAGTTCGACAGGACCTCTCTCTGGAAACACCATATATTTT	CASSSTGPLSGNTIYF
-	TRBV18	-	TRBJ1-5	TGTGCCAGCTCACAACAGGGAGGGGCCCTGAGCAATCAGCCCCAGCATTTT	CASSQQGGALSNQPQHF
-	TRBV9	-	TRBJ2-5	TGTGCCAGCTCTACCGCCGGACAAAGAGGCCAAGAGACCCAGTACTTC	CASSTAGQRGQETQYF
-	TRBV7-8	TRBD2	TRBJ2-7	TGTGCCAGCAGCTTGCGACCGGGACTAGAGTACGAGCAGTACTTC	CASSLRPGLEYEQYF
-	TRBV10-3	TRBD1	TRBJ2-7	TGTGCCATCAGTCACTTCGGCCGCACAGGGGGCGTTTACGAGCAGTACTTC	CAISHFGRTGGVYEQYF